The 17 T cell receptor beta chains in this list originate from one sample, sequenced in a study of blood T cell repertoires in COVID-19. Profiling relied on immunoSEQ multiplex PCR, and the TCRdb table lists in-frame clones only, not all of them. In the table there are 200,000 to 300,000 clones, about four fifths of which are singletons. Material for sequencing was peripheral blood. The source is a woman aged 80 or over with COVID-19, enrolled during active disease.

The chain carries TRBV18 and TRBJ2-2; 11 bases line up with TRBD2. The V segment lost 0 bases and the J segment 4 bases; nucleotides outside the gene matches: 1. This CDR3 comprises 16 residues. Germline-derived CDR1 and CDR2 are KGHSH and LQKENI. The CDR3 DNA is TGTGCCAGCTCACCACCTCTAGCGGGAGGCACCGGGGAGCTGTTTTTT. This gives the protein CASSPPLAGGTGELFF.

The J gene is TRBJ2-3, the V gene TRBV6-5; 9 nucleotides line up with TRBD2. Germline V gene lookup returns CDR1 MNHEY and CDR2 SVGAGI. V was clipped by 8 bases and J by 3 bases; unmatched bases: 6. The CDR3 length is 14 residues. This CDR3 is CASVAGGPTDTQYF. The CDR3 DNA sequence: TGTGCCAGCGTGGCGGGAGGGCCTACAGATACGCAGTATTTT.

The CDR3 spells CAWGDTYTEAFF. CDR3 nucleotides: TGTGCCTGGGGGGACACCTACACTGAAGCTTTCTTT. This rearrangement joins TRBV30 to TRBJ1-1; D might be TRBD1 (6 bases). Trimming took off 5 bases at V and 3 bases at J, with 10 bases between the two ends. The CDR3 covers 12 residues. Germline lookup yields CDR1 GTSNPN and CDR2 SVGIG (reference sequence).

This clone was observed a few times. The genes are TRBV19 and TRBJ2-7; D is possibly TRBD1 (6 bases). The CDR3 contains 15 residues. Germline V CDR1 and CDR2: LNHDA, SQIVND (reference sequence). V lost 4 bases and J lost 3, with 16 bases in between. Here the CDR3 reads CASSTRSQGFYEQYF. DNA of the CDR3: TGTGCCAGTAGTACCAGATCACAGGGTTTCTACGAGCAGTACTTC.

This clone was counted a few times. The J gene is TRBJ1-2, the V gene TRBV28; D is possibly TRBD1 (6 bases). V was cut by 8 bases and J by 4 bases, with 14 bases left in between. CDR3 size: 13 residues. In germline, CDR1 is MDHEN, CDR2 SYDVKM. The CDR3 sequence: CASETTGLYGYTF. DNA for the CDR3: TGTGCCAGCGAGACGACAGGCCTCTATGGCTACACCTTC.

CDR3 in DNA: TGTGCCAGCAGTCCCTATGAGAGCTCTGGAAACACCATATATTTT. As protein: CASSPYESSGNTIYF. The chain combines TRBV28 with TRBJ1-3, with no clear D. CDR3 length: 15 amino acids. V was clipped by 5 bases and J by 0 bases, with 11 bases between them. Germline V gene data show CDR1 as MDHEN and CDR2 as SYDVKM.

The gene calls are TRBV29-1 and TRBJ1-1, with TRBD1 as a possible D gene (6 bases). This CDR3 contains 13 residues. Germline V gives CDR1 SQVTM, CDR2 ANQGSEA. Trimming removed 6 bases at V and 1 base at J, with 12 bases between. CDR3 coding DNA: TGCAGCGTAAGGACAGATGGGAACACTGAAGCTTTCTTT. Translating gives CSVRTDGNTEAFF.

With regard to this clone: Other DNA sequences from this sample encode an identical CDR3 as well. This chain joins TRBV2 and TRBJ1-6; tentatively, D is TRBD1 (6 bases). Germline V gene sequence: CDR1 SNHLY, CDR2 FYNNEI. This CDR3 contains 14 residues. Trimming stripped 4 bases from V and 7 bases from J, with 11 bases between. The CDR3 sequence: CASSVGQGNSPLHF. The CDR3 DNA reads TGTGCCAGCAGTGTCGGCCAGGGGAATTCACCCCTCCACTTT. The full variable domain, with the rest looked up from reference TRBV2 and TRBJ1-6, is EPEVTQTPSHQVTQMGQEVILRCVPISNHLYFYWYRQILGQKVEFLVSFYNNEISEKSEIFDDQFSVERPDGSNFTLKIRSTKLEDSAMYFCASSVGQGNSPLHFGNGTRLTVT.

This rearrangement joins TRBV28 to TRBJ1-4; D remains unclear. From germline, CDR1 is MDHEN and CDR2 SYDVKM. The V gene lost 5 bases and the J gene lost 14 bases, with 12 bases spanning the gap. CDR3 length equals 11 residues. CDR3 bases: TGTGCCAGCAGTGTTGAGGGAAAGCTGTTTTTT. Its protein is CASSVEGKLFF.

This chain joins TRBV6-5 and TRBJ2-1, with D uncertain. Germline-derived CDR1 and CDR2 are MNHEY and SVGAGI. The CDR3 runs 14 residues. The V end was cut by 2 bases, the J end by 6 bases, with 11 bases between. CDR3: CASSYGLVGNEQFF. The CDR3 DNA sequence: TGTGCCAGCAGTTACGGCCTAGTGGGCAATGAGCAGTTCTTC.

The CDR3 spells CASSFSTGRGQPQHF. CDR3 coding DNA: TGTGCCAGCAGCTTTTCGACTGGGAGGGGCCAGCCCCAGCATTTT. The chain has TRBV5-6 and TRBJ1-5; D possibly corresponds to TRBD1 (5 bases). The CDR3 contains 15 residues. Trimming shortened V by 2 bases and J by 7 bases, and 16 bases separated the two germline ends. Looked up from germline, CDR1 is SGHDT and CDR2 is YYEEEE.

CDR3 region: CASSIAAGSSYEQYF. CDR3 nucleotide sequence: TGTGCCAGTAGTATAGCGGCGGGTAGCTCCTACGAGCAGTACTTC. The chain has TRBV19 and TRBJ2-7, with D perhaps matching TRBD2 (5 bases). This CDR3 has 15 residues. V dropped 1 base and J dropped 0 bases, with 10 bases sitting between them. Germline values: CDR1 LNHDA, CDR2 SQIVND (reference sequence).

This chain uses TRBV9 with TRBJ2-7; 10 nucleotides agree with TRBD2. The CDR3 spans 15 residues. CDR1 and CDR2 from the germline V gene are SGDLS and YYNGEE. The V gene end was trimmed by 0 bases and the J gene end by 2 bases; junction bases not matched to a gene: 2. The CDR3 sequence is CASSVELAGPYEQYF. CDR3 sequence (DNA): TGTGCCAGCAGCGTAGAACTAGCGGGACCCTACGAGCAGTACTTC.

This clone was counted a few times. The chain has TRBV11-2 and TRBJ1-1; TRBD1 is a possible D gene (6 bases). Deletions cut 0 bases from V and 7 bases from J, with 12 bases between. The CDR3 sequence is 14 residues long. Germline CDR1 SGHAT, CDR2 FQNNGV. In DNA form, the CDR3 reads TGTGCCAGCAGCTTAGACAGGGGTTGGGGTGAAGCTTTCTTT. This gives the protein CASSLDRGWGEAFF.

CDR3 region: CASGTSGRGGISGANVLTF. For the CDR3, the DNA is TGTGCCAGCGGAACTAGCGGGAGGGGAGGAATCTCTGGGGCCAACGTCCTGACTTTC. This chain connects TRBV5-4 to TRBJ2-6, with TRBD2 matching over 13 bases. The CDR3 runs to 19 residues. The ends lost 7 bases at V and 0 bases at J; junction bases unmatched: 10. Germline CDR1 is SGHNT and CDR2 is YYREEE (reference sequence).

The chain combines TRBV5-1 with TRBJ1-1, with D maybe TRBD1 (5 bases). This CDR3 contains 13 residues. V was trimmed by 3 bases and J by 3 bases, leaving 9 bases between them. From germline, CDR1 is SGHRS and CDR2 YFSETQ. This CDR3 reads CASSSWGDTEAFF. CDR3 in DNA: TGCGCCAGCAGCTCTTGGGGGGACACTGAAGCTTTCTTT. The full variable domain, rest sourced from reference TRBV5-1 and TRBJ1-1, is KAGVTQTPRYLIKTRGQQVTLSCSPISGHRSVSWYQQTPGQGLQFLFEYFSETQRNKGNFPGRFSGRQFSNSRSEMNVSTLELGDSALYLCASSSWGDTEAFFGQGTRLTVV.

The V call is TRBV5-6, the J call TRBJ1-2, with TRBD1 matching over 7 bases. After removal of 4 bases from V and 8 bases from J, the junction contained 14 bases not matched to a gene. The CDR3 totals 15 residues. The V gene's germline CDR1 is SGHDT and CDR2 YYEEEE. CDR3 coding DNA: TGTGCCAGCAGCAATAGCGACACAGGGGCGCGGGGCTACACCTTC. Translation: CASSNSDTGARGYTF.